One and the same sample provided the 28 T cell receptor beta chains below, sequenced in a study of CD8+CD57+ T cells in acquired aplastic anemia. CDR3 and TCR beta VDJ profiling relied on genomic DNA as the template. TCRdb analysed the reads with MiXCR anew, one entry per CDR3 protein. The sample yields 400,000 to 500,000 distinct CDR3 sequences, roughly 68% seen once. The specimen was sorted CD4+, CD8+, or CD8+CD57+ T cells (not recorded which) from PBMCs. These receptors originate from a human donor in good health, serving as a control.

This chain uses TRBV12-3 or TRBV12-4 with TRBJ2-5; the D is unclear. Between the trimmed V and J ends, which lost 6 bases and 5 bases, there was a span of 10 bases. This CDR3 comprises 12 residues. This CDR3 reads CASRHRDETQYF. CDR3 sequence (DNA): TGTGCCAGCAGACACCGCGACGAGACCCAGTACTTC.

Of note for this clonotype: The CDR3 ends on some other residue instead of the conserved phenylalanine or tryptophan, so this is likely a read error. It is unclear where the CDR3 begins or ends on the DNA, so no DNA is shown, and the CDR3 is as TCRdb lists it. CDR3 sequence: CASRPGASAGFV. The rearrangement joins TRBV7-9 to TRBJ1-1; the listed D gene, TRBD1, was not tested against the DNA. The length of the CDR3 is 12 amino acids, counting both ends. In germline, CDR1 is SEHNR, CDR2 FQNEAQ (reference sequence).

This chain uses TRBV12-3 or TRBV12-4 with TRBJ1-1; D gene ambiguous. Trimming cost V 5 bases and J 7 bases, with 8 bases left between them. The CDR3 length is 11 residues. The CDR3 coding sequence is TGTGCCAGCAGTACATCCGGTGAAGCTTTCTTT. Amino acids: CASSTSGEAFF.

The genes are TRBV7-2 and TRBJ2-5, with D unresolved. V was clipped by 3 bases and J by 1 base, with 12 bases between them. The germline gives CDR1 SGHTA, CDR2 FQGNSA. The CDR3 is 15 amino acids. The CDR3 spells CASSLQFGLQETQYF. The CDR3 DNA sequence: TGTGCCAGCAGCTTGCAGTTTGGGCTCCAAGAGACCCAGTACTTC.

V usage is TRBV20-1 and J usage is TRBJ2-7; tentative D call: TRBD1 (6 bases). The V gene's germline CDR1 is DFQATT and CDR2 SNEGSKA (reference sequence). Trimming left V 4 bases short and J 0 bases short, with 13 bases between. This CDR3 is built from 14 residues. CDR3 in DNA: TGCAGTGCTACCACAGAGGGGGTCTCCTACGAGCAGTACTTC. As protein: CSATTEGVSYEQYF.

This clonotype was counted at least ten times. This chain connects TRBV11-3 to TRBJ2-5; tentative D call: TRBD2 (6 bases). Germline values: CDR1 SGHNT, CDR2 YENEEA. The CDR3 covers 14 residues. Trimming cost V 4 bases and J 7 bases, with 16 bases left between them. The CDR3 DNA follows: TGTGCCAGCAGCTCGGGAGCCGGGGCCGGGACCCAGTACTTC. Translation: CASSSGAGAGTQYF. The full variable domain, rest sourced from reference TRBV11-3 and TRBJ2-5, is EAGVVQSPRYKIIEKKQPVAFWCNPISGHNTLYWYLQNLGQGPELLIRYENEEAVDDSQLPKDRFSAERLKGVDSTLKIQPAELGDSAVYLCASSSGAGAGTQYFGPGTRLLVL.

This clonotype was recorded once. The junction does not match germline at one end; this may be a read error. The chain employs TRBV25-1 and TRBJ2-7, with 7 bases identical to TRBD1. The CDR3 extends over 14 amino acids. The germline V gene has CDR1 MGHDK and CDR2 SYGVNS. The CDR3 bases are TGTGCCAGCACCCCGAGAGGGGGCAGCTACGAGCTGTACTTC. This gives the protein CASTPRGGSYELYF.

This clonotype was recorded at least ten times. The chain carries TRBV7-2 and TRBJ1-3; no firm D call. Trimming stripped 1 base from V and 1 base from J, with 2 bases between. CDR1 and CDR2 from the germline V gene are SGHTA and FQGNSA. There are 13 residues in the CDR3. CDR3 nucleotide sequence: TGTGCCAGCAGCTTAGTGTCTGGAAACACCATATATTTT. This codes for CASSLVSGNTIYF.

V usage is TRBV7-7 and J usage is TRBJ2-1; D ambiguous. Germline CDR1 reads SSHAT; CDR2 reads FNYEAQ (reference sequence). This CDR3 comprises 13 residues. The V and J ends lost 6 bases and 9 bases respectively, with 15 bases between them. The CDR3 bases are TGTGCCAGCAGTCCGACCCTACTGGGTGAGCAGTTCTTC. It encodes CASSPTLLGEQFF. The full variable domain, its missing parts supplied by reference TRBV7-7 and TRBJ2-1, is GAGVSQSPRYKVTKRGQDVTLRCDPISSHATLYWYQQALGQGPEFLTYFNYEAQPDKSGLPSDRFSAERPEGSISTLTIQRTEQRDSAMYRCASSPTLLGEQFFGPGTRLTVL.

About this clonotype: At one boundary the junction diverges from the germline segment, which might be a read error. The CDR3 sequence is CASRETSGRNQPQHF. In DNA form, the CDR3 reads TGTGCCAGCAGGGAGACTAGTGGGCGCAACCAGCCCCAGCATTTT. The V call is TRBV9, the J call TRBJ1-5; D is uncertain. This CDR3 has 15 amino acids. Looked up from germline, CDR1 is SGDLS and CDR2 is YYNGEE.

Worth noting for this clonotype: Germline is not matched at one junction end, which may reflect a read error. The chain uses TRBV2 and TRBJ2-6; a possible D gene is TRBD1 (5 bases). Per the germline V gene, CDR1 is SNHLY and CDR2 is FYNNEI. The CDR3 has 15 residues. The CDR3 sequence is CASSPPREGANVQTF. In DNA, the CDR3 is TGTGCCAGCAGCCCCCCTCGTGAAGGGGCCAACGTCCAGACTTTC.

This clonotype was picked up many times. The chain has TRBV2 and TRBJ1-3; 8 bases fit TRBD1. This CDR3 spans 14 amino acids. From germline, CDR1 is SNHLY and CDR2 FYNNEI. The junction had 3 bases not matched to a gene; V was cut back by 4 bases and J by 4 bases. CDR3 amino acids: CASSAGGIGNTIYF. The CDR3 bases are TGTGCCAGCAGTGCAGGGGGCATCGGAAACACCATATATTTT.

Worth noting for this clonotype: One end of the junction is discordant with germline, which a read error may explain. The rearrangement uses TRBV7-2 and TRBJ1-1; perhaps TRBD1 as D (5 bases). CDR3 length: 14 residues. Germline CDR1 SGHTA, CDR2 FQGNSA. The CDR3 spells CASSWDPRGADAFF. The CDR3 nucleotides are TGTGCCAGCAGTTGGGACCCAAGAGGGGCTGATGCTTTCTTT.

The chain carries TRBV7-2 and TRBJ2-5; D may be TRBD2 (5 bases). Per the germline V gene, CDR1 is SGHTA and CDR2 is FQGNSA. V lost 3 bases and J 14 bases, leaving 25 bases between the germline ends. CDR3 length equals 15 residues. CDR3 coding DNA: TGTGCCAGCAGCTTTGTTGAGGGCGGTCCGAATTCACCCTACTTC. The encoded protein is CASSFVEGGPNSPYF.

Remarks on this clonotype: Relative to the germline gene, one junction end is altered; a read error may explain this. The chain combines TRBV7-6 with TRBJ2-6; D is undetermined. This CDR3 region has 16 residues. CDR1 is SGHVS and CDR2 is FNYEAQ in the germline V gene. The CDR3 loop reads CASSLEANYGATVLTF. In DNA, the CDR3 is TGTGCCAGCAGCTTAGAAGCGAATTATGGCGCCACCGTCCTGACTTTC.

The chain is built from TRBV15 and TRBJ2-1, with 10 bases fitting TRBD2. With V trimmed by 3 bases and J by 9 bases, 11 bases remained unmatched. Germline CDR1 LNHNV, CDR2 YYDKDF (reference sequence). This CDR3 is 16 amino acids long. CDR3 coding DNA: TGTGCCACCAGCAGGGCTGGGACTAGCGTACAGGGTGAGCAGTTCTTC. Amino acid sequence: CATSRAGTSVQGEQFF. Drawing the rest from reference TRBV15 and TRBJ2-1, the complete variable domain is DAMVIQNPRYQVTQFGKPVTLSCSQTLNHNVMYWYQQKSSQAPKLLFHYYDKDFNNEADTPDNFQSRRPNTSFCFLDIRSPGLGDTAMYLCATSRAGTSVQGEQFFGPGTRLTVL.

This chain connects TRBV5-6 to TRBJ1-2, with no clear D. CDR3 length: 12 amino acids. The germline V and J ends were trimmed by 5 bases and 1 base, with 6 bases remaining between them. Germline CDR1 and CDR2: SGHDT and YYEEEE. The CDR3 sequence: CASRSDNYGYTF. CDR3 DNA: TGTGCCAGCAGGTCAGATAACTATGGCTACACCTTC. Filled out from reference TRBV5-6 and TRBJ1-2, the complete variable domain reads DAGVTQSPTHLIKTRGQQVTLRCSPKSGHDTVSWYQQALGQGPQFIFQYYEEEERQRGNFPDRFSGHQFPNYSSELNVNALLLGDSALYLCASRSDNYGYTFGSGTRLTVV.

This clonotype was seen at least ten times. This sequence joins TRBV30 and TRBJ2-2; D is perhaps TRBD1 (6 bases). CDR3 size: 12 residues. V was pared by 3 bases and J by 6 bases, with 8 bases between. The germline CDR1 and CDR2 sequences are GTSNPN and SVGIG (reference sequence). The CDR3 is CAWRQGPGELFF. CDR3 coding DNA: TGTGCCTGGAGACAGGGCCCCGGGGAGCTGTTTTTT.

With respect to this clonotype: It is likely a read error, because the conserved phenylalanine at the end of the CDR3 is missing. Because the CDR3's place on the DNA is in doubt, the DNA is left out and the CDR3 is given as listed by TCRdb. J is TRBJ1-6 and V is TRBV24-1. The germline V gene has CDR1 KGHDR and CDR2 SFDVKD. A total of 16 residues make up the CDR3, ends included. CDR3 in amino acids: CATSDARFGEGYTLRS.

The chain uses TRBV24-1 and TRBJ2-1; D unresolved. V was clipped by 7 bases and J by 13 bases, with 13 bases between them. The CDR3 length is 11 residues. Germline CDR1 and CDR2: KGHDR and SFDVKD. The CDR3 is CATRDPTEQFF. CDR3 bases: TGTGCCACCAGAGACCCTACAGAACAGTTCTTC.

The rearrangement links TRBV5-4 to TRBJ2-4; tentative D call: TRBD2 (6 bases). CDR3 length: 14 amino acids. Per germline, CDR1 SGHNT and CDR2 YYREEE (reference sequence). The germline V and J ends were trimmed by 4 bases and 4 bases, with 12 bases remaining between them. As DNA, the CDR3 is TGTGCCAGCAGCGAAGCCCGGGGGAAAAACATTCAGTACTTC. Amino acids: CASSEARGKNIQYF.

The chain carries TRBV20-1 and TRBJ2-7, with unresolved D. This CDR3 region has 13 residues. CDR1 is DFQATT, CDR2 SNEGSKA, per germline (reference sequence). V shed 6 bases and J shed 5 bases, with 17 bases lying between them. The CDR3 DNA reads as TGCAGTGCCACGCACCCTACAGTCGACGAGCAGTACTTC. Translation gives CSATHPTVDEQYF.

This clonotype was recorded a few times. This chain links TRBV7-8 with TRBJ2-7, with D perhaps TRBD2 (6 bases). CDR1 is SGHVS and CDR2 is FQNEAQ in the germline V gene. V was trimmed by 1 base and J by 0 bases, leaving 16 bases between them. CDR3 length: 17 residues. Here the CDR3 DNA reads TGTGCCAGCAGCTTAGAGAGGGCGCGGGGAGGCTCCTACGAGCAGTACTTC. The encoded protein is CASSLERARGGSYEQYF.

This chain uses TRBV4-1 with TRBJ1-2, with TRBD1 matching over 10 bases. Trimming removed 3 bases from V and 8 bases from J; junction bases left unmatched: 12. The CDR3 is made up of 16 amino acids. Germline lookup yields CDR1 MGHRA and CDR2 YSYEKL. CDR3 residues: CASSQPVDRGQGGYTF. CDR3 coding DNA: TGCGCCAGCAGCCAGCCTGTTGACAGGGGGCAAGGGGGCTACACCTTC.

DNA for the CDR3: TGTGCCAGCAGCGTGTCGGGACAGGGGGGCGAGCAGTACTTC. Encoded protein: CASSVSGQGGEQYF. The V gene is TRBV9, the J gene TRBJ2-7, with 11 bases that match TRBD1. V was clipped by 2 bases and J by 6 bases; unmatched bases: 4. The CDR3 sequence is 14 residues long. Germline lookup yields CDR1 SGDLS and CDR2 YYNGEE.

The chain uses TRBV18 and TRBJ2-1, with 15 positions matching TRBD2. The CDR3 is made up of 16 amino acids. With 3 bases clipped from V and 9 bases from J, the junction kept 6 bases outside the gene matches. Germline CDR1 reads KGHSH; CDR2 reads LQKENI. CDR3 amino acids: CASSPGLAGGQPEQFF. For the CDR3, the DNA is TGTGCCAGCTCACCTGGACTAGCGGGGGGGCAGCCTGAGCAGTTCTTC.

As concerns this clonotype: Since no conserved phenylalanine or tryptophan closes the CDR3, a read error is the likely cause. The limits of the CDR3 on the DNA are not certain, so only TCRdb's listed CDR3 is given. The genes are TRBV7-9 and TRBJ1-1. The CDR3 region is 12 residues in length, termini included. The germline V gene has CDR1 SEHNR and CDR2 FQNEAQ (reference sequence). CDR3 loop: CASSVVSPEAYC.

The rearrangement links TRBV12-3 or TRBV12-4 to TRBJ1-4; 7 bases align to TRBD1. The CDR3 consists of 13 residues. With 8 bases clipped from V and 8 bases from J, the junction kept 8 bases outside the gene matches. CDR3 loop: CASRSTGHEKLFF. The CDR3 region has the DNA TGTGCCAGCCGGTCGACAGGGCACGAAAAACTGTTTTTT.